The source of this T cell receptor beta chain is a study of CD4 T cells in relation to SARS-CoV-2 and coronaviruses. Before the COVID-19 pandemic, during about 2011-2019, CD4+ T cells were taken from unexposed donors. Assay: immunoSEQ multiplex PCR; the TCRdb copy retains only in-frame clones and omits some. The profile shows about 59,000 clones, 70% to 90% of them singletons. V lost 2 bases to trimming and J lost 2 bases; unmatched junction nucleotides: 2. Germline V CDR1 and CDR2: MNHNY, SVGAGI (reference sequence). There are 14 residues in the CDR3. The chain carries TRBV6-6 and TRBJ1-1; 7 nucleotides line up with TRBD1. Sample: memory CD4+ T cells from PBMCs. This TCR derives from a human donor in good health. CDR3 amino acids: CASSYRQGNTEAFF. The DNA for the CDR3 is TGTGCCAGCAGTTACCGACAGGGAAACACTGAAGCTTTCTTT.